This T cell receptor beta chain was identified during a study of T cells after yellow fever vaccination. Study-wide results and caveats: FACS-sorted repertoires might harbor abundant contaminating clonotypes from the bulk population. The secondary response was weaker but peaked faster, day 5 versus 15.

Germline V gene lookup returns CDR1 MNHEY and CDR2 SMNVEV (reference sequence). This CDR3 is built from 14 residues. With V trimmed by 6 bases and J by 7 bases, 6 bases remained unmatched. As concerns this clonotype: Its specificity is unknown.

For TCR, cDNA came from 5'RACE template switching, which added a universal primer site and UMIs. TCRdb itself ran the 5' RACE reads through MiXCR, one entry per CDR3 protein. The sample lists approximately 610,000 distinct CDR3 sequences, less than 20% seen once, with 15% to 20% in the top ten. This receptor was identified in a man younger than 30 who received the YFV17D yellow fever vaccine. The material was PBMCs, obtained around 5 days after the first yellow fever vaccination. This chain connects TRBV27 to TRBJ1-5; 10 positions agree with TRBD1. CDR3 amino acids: CASSRDRGVQPQHF. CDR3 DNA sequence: TGTGCCAGCAGCCGGGACAGGGGAGTACAGCCCCAGCATTTT.